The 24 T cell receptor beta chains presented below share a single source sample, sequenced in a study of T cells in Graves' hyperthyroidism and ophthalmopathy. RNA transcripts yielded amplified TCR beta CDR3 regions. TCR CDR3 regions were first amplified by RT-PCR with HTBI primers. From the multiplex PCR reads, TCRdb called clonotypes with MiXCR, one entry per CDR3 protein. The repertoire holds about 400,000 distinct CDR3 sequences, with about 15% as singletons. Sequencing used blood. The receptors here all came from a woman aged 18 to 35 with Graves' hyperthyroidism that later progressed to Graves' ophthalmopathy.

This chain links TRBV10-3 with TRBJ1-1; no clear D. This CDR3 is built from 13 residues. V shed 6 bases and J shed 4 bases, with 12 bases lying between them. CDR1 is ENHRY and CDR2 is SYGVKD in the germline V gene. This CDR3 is CAIRGRDGTEAFF. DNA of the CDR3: TGTGCCATCAGGGGGAGAGACGGCACTGAAGCTTTCTTT.

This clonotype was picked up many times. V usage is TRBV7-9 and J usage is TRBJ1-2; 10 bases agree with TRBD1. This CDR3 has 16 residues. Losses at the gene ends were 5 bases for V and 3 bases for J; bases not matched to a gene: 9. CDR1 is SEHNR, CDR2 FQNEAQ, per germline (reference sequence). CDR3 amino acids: CASSPWDRGEDYGYTF. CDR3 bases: TGTGCCAGCAGCCCTTGGGACAGGGGAGAAGACTATGGCTACACCTTC.

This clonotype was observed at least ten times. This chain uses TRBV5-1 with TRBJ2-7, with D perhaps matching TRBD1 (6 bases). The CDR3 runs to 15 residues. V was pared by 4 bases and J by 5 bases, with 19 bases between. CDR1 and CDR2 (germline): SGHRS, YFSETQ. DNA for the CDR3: TGCGCCAGCAGCCGTCGGACAGCGTGGCGGGACGAGCAGTACTTC. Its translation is CASSRRTAWRDEQYF.

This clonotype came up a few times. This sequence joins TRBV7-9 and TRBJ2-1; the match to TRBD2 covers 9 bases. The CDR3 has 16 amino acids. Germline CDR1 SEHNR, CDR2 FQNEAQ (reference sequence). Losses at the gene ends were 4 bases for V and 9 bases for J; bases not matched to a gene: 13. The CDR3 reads CASSSLAGVSEVEQFF. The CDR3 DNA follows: TGTGCCAGCAGCTCCTTAGCGGGAGTCAGTGAAGTTGAGCAGTTCTTC. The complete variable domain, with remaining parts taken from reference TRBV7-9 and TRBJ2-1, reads DTGVSQNPRHKITKRGQNVTFRCDPISEHNRLYWYRQTLGQGPEFLTYFQNEAQLEKSRLLSDRFSAERPKGSFSTLEIQRTEQGDSAMYLCASSSLAGVSEVEQFFGPGTRLTVL.

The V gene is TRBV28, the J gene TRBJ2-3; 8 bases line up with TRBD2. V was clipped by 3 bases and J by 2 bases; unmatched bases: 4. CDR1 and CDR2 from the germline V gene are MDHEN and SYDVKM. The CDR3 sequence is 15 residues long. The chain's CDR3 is CASSFPGRATDTQYF. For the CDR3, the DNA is TGTGCCAGCAGTTTTCCCGGGAGGGCCACAGATACGCAGTATTTT.

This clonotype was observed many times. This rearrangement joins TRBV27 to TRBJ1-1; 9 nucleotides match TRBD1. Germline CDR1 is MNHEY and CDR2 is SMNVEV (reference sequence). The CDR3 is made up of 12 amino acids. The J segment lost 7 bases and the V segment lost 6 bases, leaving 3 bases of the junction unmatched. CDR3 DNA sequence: TGTGCCAGCAGCACAGGGGGCGGTGAAGCTTTCTTT. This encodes CASSTGGGEAFF.

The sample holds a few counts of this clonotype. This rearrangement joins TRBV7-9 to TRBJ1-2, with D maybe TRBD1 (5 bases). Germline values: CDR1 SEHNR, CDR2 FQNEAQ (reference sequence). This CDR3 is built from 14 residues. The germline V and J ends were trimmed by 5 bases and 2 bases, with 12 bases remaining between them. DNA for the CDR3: TGTGCCAGCAGCGCCGGGGACGGGAACTATGGCTACACCTTC. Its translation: CASSAGDGNYGYTF.

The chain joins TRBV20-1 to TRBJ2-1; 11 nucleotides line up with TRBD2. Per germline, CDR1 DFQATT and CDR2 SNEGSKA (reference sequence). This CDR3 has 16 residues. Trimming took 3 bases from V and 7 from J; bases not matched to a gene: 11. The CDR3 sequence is CSASLSLAGEGNEQFF. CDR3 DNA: TGCAGTGCTAGCCTTTCACTAGCGGGAGAGGGGAATGAGCAGTTCTTC.

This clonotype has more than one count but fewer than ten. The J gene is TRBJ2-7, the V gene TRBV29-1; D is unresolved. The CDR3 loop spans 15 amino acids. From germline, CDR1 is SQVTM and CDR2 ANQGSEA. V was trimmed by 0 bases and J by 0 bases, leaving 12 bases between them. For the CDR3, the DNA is TGCAGCGTTGAAGATCTGGGTGGTCTCTCCTACGAGCAGTACTTC. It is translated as CSVEDLGGLSYEQYF.

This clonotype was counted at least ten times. The DNA for the CDR3 is TGTGCCAGCAGCCAAGATCCGACACCGGCGGGCTACACCTTC. Translation: CASSQDPTPAGYTF. V is TRBV3-1 and J is TRBJ1-2; D not resolved. Germline assignment: CDR1 LGHDT and CDR2 YNNKEL (reference sequence). This CDR3 is built from 14 residues. Trimming left V 0 bases short and J 8 bases short, with 13 bases between.

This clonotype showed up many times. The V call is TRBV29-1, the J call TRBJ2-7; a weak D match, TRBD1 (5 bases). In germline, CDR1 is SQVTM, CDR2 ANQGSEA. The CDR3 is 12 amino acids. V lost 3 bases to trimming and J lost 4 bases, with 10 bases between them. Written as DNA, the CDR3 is TGCAGCGTTGAGACAGTTGGATACGAGCAGTACTTC. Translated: CSVETVGYEQYF.

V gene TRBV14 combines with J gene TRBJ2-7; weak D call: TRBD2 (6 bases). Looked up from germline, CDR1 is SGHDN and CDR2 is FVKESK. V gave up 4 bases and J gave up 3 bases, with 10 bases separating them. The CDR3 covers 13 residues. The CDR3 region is CASSPGSFYEQYF. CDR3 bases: TGTGCCAGCAGCCCCGGGAGCTTCTACGAGCAGTACTTC. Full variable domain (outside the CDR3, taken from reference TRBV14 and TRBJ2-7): EAGVTQFPSHSVIEKGQTVTLRCDPISGHDNLYWYRRVMGKEIKFLLHFVKESKQDESGMPNNRFLAERTGGTYSTLKVQPAELEDSGVYFCASSPGSFYEQYFGPGTRLTVT.

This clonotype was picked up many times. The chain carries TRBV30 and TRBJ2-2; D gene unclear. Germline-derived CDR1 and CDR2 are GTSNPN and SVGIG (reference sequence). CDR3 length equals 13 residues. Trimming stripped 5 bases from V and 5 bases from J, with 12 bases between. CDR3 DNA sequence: TGTGCCTGGGACGACGAGAGAACCGGGGAGCTGTTTTTT. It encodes CAWDDERTGELFF.

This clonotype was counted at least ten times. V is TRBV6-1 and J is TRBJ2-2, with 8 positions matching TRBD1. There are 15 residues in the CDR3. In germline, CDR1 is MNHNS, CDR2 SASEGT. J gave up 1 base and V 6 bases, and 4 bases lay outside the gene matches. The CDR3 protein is CASRGQGLNTGELFF. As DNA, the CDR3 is TGTGCCAGCAGAGGACAGGGCCTGAACACCGGGGAGCTGTTTTTT.

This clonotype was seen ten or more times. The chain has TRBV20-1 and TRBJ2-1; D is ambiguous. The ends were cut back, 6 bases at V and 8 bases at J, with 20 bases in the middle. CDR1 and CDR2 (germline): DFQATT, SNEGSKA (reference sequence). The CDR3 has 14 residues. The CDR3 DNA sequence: TGCAGTGCCAGTAGGACGGGCGCGATCGATGAGCAGTTCTTC. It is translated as CSASRTGAIDEQFF.

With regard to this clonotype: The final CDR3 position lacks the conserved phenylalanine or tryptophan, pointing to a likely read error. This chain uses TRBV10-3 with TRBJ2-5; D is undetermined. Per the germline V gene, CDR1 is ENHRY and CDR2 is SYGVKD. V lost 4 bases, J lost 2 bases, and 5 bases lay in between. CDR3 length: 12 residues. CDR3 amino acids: CAISGGQETQYL. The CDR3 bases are TGTGCCATCAGTGGGGGTCAAGAGACCCAGTACCTC.

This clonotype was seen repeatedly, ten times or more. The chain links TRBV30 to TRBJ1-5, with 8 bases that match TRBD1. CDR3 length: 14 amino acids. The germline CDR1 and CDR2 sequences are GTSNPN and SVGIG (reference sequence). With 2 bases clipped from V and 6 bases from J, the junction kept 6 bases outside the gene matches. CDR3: CAWSRGQVSQPQHF. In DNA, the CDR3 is TGTGCCTGGAGTAGGGGACAGGTCAGTCAGCCCCAGCATTTT. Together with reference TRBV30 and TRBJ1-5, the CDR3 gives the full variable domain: SQTIHQWPATLVQPVGSPLSLECTVEGTSNPNLYWYRQAAGRGLQLLFYSVGIGQISSEVPQNLSASRPQDRQFILSSKKLLLSDSGFYLCAWSRGQVSQPQHFGDGTRLSIL.

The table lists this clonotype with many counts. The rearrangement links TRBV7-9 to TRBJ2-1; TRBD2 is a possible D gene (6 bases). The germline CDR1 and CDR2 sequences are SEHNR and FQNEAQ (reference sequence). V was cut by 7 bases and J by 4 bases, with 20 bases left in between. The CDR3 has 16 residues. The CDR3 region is CASIQDGSARYNEQFF. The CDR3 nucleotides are TGTGCCAGCATCCAAGACGGGAGTGCACGGTACAATGAGCAGTTCTTC.

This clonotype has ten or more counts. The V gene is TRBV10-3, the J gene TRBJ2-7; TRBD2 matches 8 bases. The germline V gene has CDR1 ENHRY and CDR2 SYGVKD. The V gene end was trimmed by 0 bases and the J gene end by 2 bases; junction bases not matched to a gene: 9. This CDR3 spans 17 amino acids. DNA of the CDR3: TGTGCCATCAGTGAGTCGACTACTAGCGGACTAACCTACGAGCAGTACTTC. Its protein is CAISESTTSGLTYEQYF.

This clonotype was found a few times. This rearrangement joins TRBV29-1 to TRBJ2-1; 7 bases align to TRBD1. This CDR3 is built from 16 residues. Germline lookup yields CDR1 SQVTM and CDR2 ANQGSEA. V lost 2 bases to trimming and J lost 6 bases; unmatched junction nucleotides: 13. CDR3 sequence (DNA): TGCAGCGTTGAACGGGCAGGGGGACCCAGAGGCAATGAGCAGTTCTTC. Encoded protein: CSVERAGGPRGNEQFF.

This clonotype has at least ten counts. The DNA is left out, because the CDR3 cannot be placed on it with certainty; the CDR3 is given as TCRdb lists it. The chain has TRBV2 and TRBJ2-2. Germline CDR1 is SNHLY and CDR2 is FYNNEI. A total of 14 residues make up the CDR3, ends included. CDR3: CASRDFRGTGELFF.

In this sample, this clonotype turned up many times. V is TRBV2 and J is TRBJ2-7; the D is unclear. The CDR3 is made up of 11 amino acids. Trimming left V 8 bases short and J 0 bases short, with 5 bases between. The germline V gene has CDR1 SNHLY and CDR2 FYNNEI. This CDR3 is CASRLSYEQYF. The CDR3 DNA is TGTGCCAGCCGGCTCTCCTACGAGCAGTACTTC.

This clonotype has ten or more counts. The CDR3 coding sequence is TGTGCCAGCACCCCTACAGGGGGCCCCAATGAAAAACTGTTTTTT. It specifies CASTPTGGPNEKLFF. The V gene is TRBV6-1, the J gene TRBJ1-4; the match to TRBD1 covers 9 bases. Germline values: CDR1 MNHNS, CDR2 SASEGT. V lost 7 bases and J lost 5; bases outside the gene matches: 8. This CDR3 region has 15 residues.

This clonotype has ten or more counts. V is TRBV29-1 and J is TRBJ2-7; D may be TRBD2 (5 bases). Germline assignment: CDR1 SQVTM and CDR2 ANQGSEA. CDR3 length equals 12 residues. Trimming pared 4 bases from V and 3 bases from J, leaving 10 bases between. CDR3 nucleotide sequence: TGCAGCGTTGGCCGGAGCGGCTACGAGCAGTACTTC. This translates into CSVGRSGYEQYF.